These 28 T cell receptor beta chains share one sample of origin, sequenced in a study of cytomegalovirus exposure and HLA in healthy donors. TCRdb's table, derived via immunoSEQ multiplex PCR, lists solely in-frame clones and lacks some. The table has hundreds of thousands of clones, over 80% seen once; the top ten hold more than 12%. The sequenced sample consisted of PBMCs. The receptors shown here come from a woman in her 30s in good health and CMV-seropositive.

The V gene is TRBV7-9, the J gene TRBJ2-7; D might be TRBD2 (6 bases). This CDR3 is built from 17 residues. V was shortened by 5 bases and J by 3 bases, with 23 bases between the two germline ends. CDR1 and CDR2 (germline): SEHNR, FQNEAQ (reference sequence). The CDR3 reads CASSPPIGGSSRYEQYF. DNA of the CDR3: TGTGCCAGCAGCCCCCCGATTGGGGGGAGCTCACGCTACGAGCAGTACTTC.

This clone was counted once. V and J are TRBV27 and TRBJ2-1; D may be TRBD2 (5 bases). The CDR3 extends over 12 amino acids. Trimming removed 8 bases at V and 8 bases at J, with 13 bases between. The V gene's germline CDR1 is MNHEY and CDR2 SMNVEV (reference sequence). CDR3 in amino acids: CASGLRAHEQFF. In nucleotides, the CDR3 is TGTGCCAGCGGACTTCGGGCCCATGAGCAGTTCTTC.

This clone was seen only a few times. The chain employs TRBV6-6 and TRBJ2-7, with D tentatively TRBD1 (6 bases). The CDR3 length is 16 residues. CDR1 and CDR2 (germline): MNHNY, SVGAGI (reference sequence). V lost 8 bases and J 0 bases, leaving 20 bases between the germline ends. CDR3 DNA sequence: TGTGCCAGCGGCCGACAGGTTGCCAGCATCTCCTACGAGCAGTACTTC. Its translation is CASGRQVASISYEQYF.

In its sample, this clone was seen once. The V call is TRBV6-5, the J call TRBJ1-3; D unresolved. In germline, CDR1 is MNHEY, CDR2 SVGAGI. CDR3 length: 14 amino acids. Trimming cost V 6 bases and J 0 bases, with 9 bases left between them. The CDR3 DNA sequence: TGTGCCAGCAGATTGGACTTCTCTGGAAACACCATATATTTT. Translating it yields CASRLDFSGNTIYF.

This sequence joins TRBV29-1 and TRBJ1-2, with D possibly matching TRBD1 (5 bases). Trimming took 4 bases from V and 6 from J, leaving 15 bases between them. This CDR3 is built from 13 residues. Germline V gene lookup returns CDR1 SQVTM and CDR2 ANQGSEA. In DNA, the CDR3 is TGCAGCGTTGTTCATCGACAAGGGGATGGCTACACCTTC. Protein: CSVVHRQGDGYTF.

The chain employs TRBV4-2 and TRBJ1-2; 7 bases are a match to TRBD1. V lost 5 bases, J lost 6 bases, and 12 bases stayed unmatched. Germline lookup yields CDR1 LGHNA and CDR2 YNFKEQ. This CDR3 region has 15 residues. The CDR3 loop reads CASSKNLGTANGYTF. The CDR3 coding sequence is TGTGCCAGCAGCAAAAACCTCGGGACAGCCAATGGCTACACCTTC.

The chain combines TRBV5-1 with TRBJ1-1; D remains unclear. Between the trimmed V and J ends, which lost 5 bases and 3 bases, there was a span of 14 bases. CDR1 is SGHRS and CDR2 is YFSETQ in the germline V gene. The CDR3 length is 14 residues. CDR3 loop: CASSLNPTDTEAFF. For the CDR3, the DNA is TGCGCCAGCAGTCTCAATCCGACGGACACTGAAGCTTTCTTT.

This clone has a handful of counts. Additional DNA sequences in this sample encode the identical CDR3. The chain joins TRBV9 to TRBJ1-1; D gene unclear. The length of the CDR3 is 14 residues. V was clipped by 4 bases and J by 1 base, with 11 bases between them. Germline loops: CDR1 SGDLS, CDR2 YYNGEE. The CDR3 spells CASSLKGANTEAFF. In DNA, the CDR3 is TGTGCCAGCAGCTTAAAAGGAGCGAACACTGAAGCTTTCTTT.

The chain links TRBV7-2 to TRBJ2-7; no clear D gene. V lost 5 bases and J 3 bases, leaving 8 bases between the germline ends. CDR3 length: 12 residues. Germline-derived CDR1 and CDR2 are SGHTA and FQGNSA. This CDR3 is CASSATYYEQYF. In nucleotides, the CDR3 is TGTGCCAGCAGCGCTACATACTACGAGCAGTACTTC.

The rearrangement links TRBV7-9 to TRBJ2-7; 8 bases match TRBD1. V was pared by 3 bases and J by 4 bases, with 5 bases of the junction left unmatched. CDR1 and CDR2 (germline): SEHNR, FQNEAQ (reference sequence). The CDR3 spans 14 residues. CDR3 nucleotides: TGTGCCAGCAGCTTCCGGGACAGGCATTACGAGCAGTACTTC. It encodes CASSFRDRHYEQYF.

V and J are TRBV6-5 and TRBJ2-7; D may be TRBD2 (5 bases). Germline CDR1 reads MNHEY; CDR2 reads SVGAGI. The CDR3 sequence is 13 residues long. V lost 6 bases and J lost 3, with 12 bases in between. The CDR3 DNA follows: TGTGCCAGCAGCCCCGGGCGGGTCTACGAGCAGTACTTC. Its translation is CASSPGRVYEQYF.

In this sample, this clone turned up a few times. V gene TRBV4-1 combines with J gene TRBJ1-5; the D is unclear. Germline V gene sequence: CDR1 MGHRA, CDR2 YSYEKL. The CDR3 totals 14 residues. V gave up 0 bases and J gave up 8 bases, with 11 bases separating them. As DNA, the CDR3 is TGCGCCAGCAGCCAAGAAGGCGGTGCGGAGCCCCAGCATTTT. It encodes CASSQEGGAEPQHF.

This sequence joins TRBV2 and TRBJ1-4, with D tentatively TRBD1 (5 bases). The CDR3 spans 16 residues. Per the germline V gene, CDR1 is SNHLY and CDR2 is FYNNEI. V lost 2 bases and J 3 bases, leaving 13 bases between the germline ends. DNA of the CDR3: TGTGCCAGCAGTGAAAGTTGGTCAGGGTCTAATGAAAAACTGTTTTTT. Translation: CASSESWSGSNEKLFF.

This chain uses TRBV11-2 with TRBJ2-5; 8 bases are a match to TRBD2. The CDR3 contains 19 residues. Germline V gives CDR1 SGHAT, CDR2 FQNNGV. The trim removed 2 bases at V and 4 bases at J, leaving 18 bases unmatched. The CDR3 reads CASSLYGSGGVRFRETQYF. The CDR3, as DNA: TGTGCCAGCAGCTTATACGGGTCCGGGGGGGTGAGGTTCCGAGAGACCCAGTACTTC.

This chain links TRBV7-8 with TRBJ1-1, with D uncertain. CDR3 size: 14 residues. The germline V gene encodes CDR1 SGHVS and CDR2 FQNEAQ. V lost 0 bases, J lost 7 bases, and 12 bases lay in between. The CDR3 sequence: CASSLAAIGGEAFF. CDR3 bases: TGTGCCAGCAGCTTAGCGGCCATTGGTGGTGAAGCTTTCTTT. The full variable domain, its missing parts supplied by reference TRBV7-8 and TRBJ1-1, is GAGVSQSPRYKVAKRGQDVALRCDPISGHVSLFWYQQALGQGPEFLTYFQNEAQLDKSGLPSDRFFAERPEGSVSTLKIQRTQQEDSAVYLCASSLAAIGGEAFFGQGTRLTVV.

The genes are TRBV29-1 and TRBJ1-1; possibly TRBD1 for D (5 bases). The CDR3 is made up of 12 amino acids. CDR1 and CDR2 from the germline V gene are SQVTM and ANQGSEA. Deletions cut 2 bases from V and 3 bases from J, with 7 bases between. DNA for the CDR3: TGCAGCGTTGAACAGGGTGACACTGAAGCTTTCTTT. As protein: CSVEQGDTEAFF.

V usage is TRBV30 and J usage is TRBJ1-1; weak D call: TRBD1 (6 bases). The germline CDR1 and CDR2 sequences are GTSNPN and SVGIG (reference sequence). V lost 2 bases, J lost 0 bases, and 13 bases lay in between. The CDR3 covers 15 residues. DNA for the CDR3: TGTGCCTGGAGTAGAGGAACAGGGATGAACACTGAAGCTTTCTTT. This sequence encodes CAWSRGTGMNTEAFF.

This rearrangement joins TRBV10-3 to TRBJ1-6; no clear D. Per germline, CDR1 ENHRY and CDR2 SYGVKD. The CDR3 length is 15 residues. V lost 6 bases, J lost 5 bases, and 14 bases lay in between. The CDR3 spells CAIRRDRENNSPLHF. The CDR3, as DNA: TGTGCCATCAGGAGGGATCGCGAAAATAATTCACCCCTCCACTTT.

The V and J genes are TRBV2 and TRBJ1-2; D remains unclear. The CDR3 contains 14 residues. Trimming took 10 bases from V and 5 from J, leaving 20 bases between them. The germline gives CDR1 SNHLY, CDR2 FYNNEI. The chain's CDR3 is CAICPREGNYGYTF. CDR3 DNA: TGTGCCATATGTCCGAGGGAAGGGAATTATGGCTACACCTTC.

This clone has a handful of counts. The chain is built from TRBV18 and TRBJ2-7, with D hard to call. Trimming removed 1 base at V and 5 bases at J, with 12 bases between. The CDR3 is 14 amino acids. Germline loops: CDR1 KGHSH, CDR2 LQKENI. DNA for the CDR3: TGTGCCAGCTCACCACAAGGGTATTCCCACGAGCAGTACTTC. This codes for CASSPQGYSHEQYF.

The gene calls are TRBV5-6 and TRBJ1-1; 9 bases are shared with TRBD1. The CDR3 has 13 amino acids. The V gene's germline CDR1 is SGHDT and CDR2 YYEEEE. The V segment lost 3 bases and the J segment 6 bases; nucleotides outside the gene matches: 3. The CDR3: CASSWDRVAEAFF. In DNA, the CDR3 is TGTGCCAGCAGCTGGGACAGGGTAGCTGAAGCTTTCTTT.

This chain links TRBV18 with TRBJ1-2; D not certain. The CDR3 is 14 residues long. CDR1 and CDR2 (germline): KGHSH, LQKENI. Trimming took off 3 bases at V and 6 bases at J, with 14 bases between the two ends. CDR3 coding DNA: TGTGCCAGCTCACCGTGGACCCAAACGAATGGCTACACCTTC. Translated, it gives CASSPWTQTNGYTF.

The rearrangement uses TRBV7-3 and TRBJ2-7, with D possibly TRBD1 on 5 matching bases. The CDR3 length is 21 residues. Trimming pared 1 base from V and 5 bases from J, leaving 33 bases between. CDR1 is SGHTA, CDR2 FQGTGA, per germline. The CDR3 region has the DNA TGTGCCAGCAGCTTAATCGAGCCGACCCCCCTTACCCAGGGTTGTATTAACGAGCAGTACTTC. The encoded protein is CASSLIEPTPLTQGCINEQYF.

This clone was seen only a few times. The J gene is TRBJ2-7, the V gene TRBV2; D gene ambiguous. The V gene lost 1 base and the J gene lost 6 bases, with 4 bases spanning the gap. There are 11 residues in the CDR3. Germline V lookup: CDR1 SNHLY, CDR2 FYNNEI. DNA of the CDR3: TGTGCCAGCAGTGAAGTGTCCGAGCAGTACTTC. Translation: CASSEVSEQYF.

The gene calls are TRBV4-3 and TRBJ2-7; TRBD1 is a possible D gene (6 bases). The length of the CDR3 is 14 residues. CDR1 and CDR2 from the germline V gene are LGHNA and YSLEER. V was clipped by 1 base and J by 4 bases, with 11 bases between them. Here the CDR3 reads CASSQVAGEYEQYF. As DNA, the CDR3 is TGCGCCAGCAGCCAAGTAGCAGGGGAGTACGAGCAGTACTTC.

This clone was seen ten or more times. The V gene is TRBV28, the J gene TRBJ1-1; D remains ambiguous. The germline gives CDR1 MDHEN, CDR2 SYDVKM. Trimming left V 2 bases short and J 0 bases short, with 4 bases between. This CDR3 has 13 amino acids. The CDR3: CASSLGLNTEAFF. The DNA of the CDR3 is TGTGCCAGCAGTTTAGGTCTGAACACTGAAGCTTTCTTT.

The chain carries TRBV4-3 and TRBJ2-1; D may correspond to TRBD1 or TRBD2 (5 bases each). The CDR3 loop spans 15 amino acids. V was cut by 4 bases and J by 5 bases, with 15 bases left in between. The germline CDR1 and CDR2 sequences are LGHNA and YSLEER. For the CDR3, the DNA is TGCGCCAGCAGCCGAATATCCGGGACCAACAATGAGCAGTTCTTC. Translation gives CASSRISGTNNEQFF.

This chain uses TRBV5-6 with TRBJ1-4, with 9 bases identical to TRBD1. V was clipped by 0 bases and J by 0 bases; unmatched bases: 3. There are 17 residues in the CDR3. Per germline, CDR1 SGHDT and CDR2 YYEEEE. CDR3 sequence (DNA): TGTGCCAGCAGCTTGGACAGGGGGCATTCAACTAATGAAAAACTGTTTTTT. Its protein product is CASSLDRGHSTNEKLFF. The full variable domain, with the rest looked up from reference TRBV5-6 and TRBJ1-4, is DAGVTQSPTHLIKTRGQQVTLRCSPKSGHDTVSWYQQALGQGPQFIFQYYEEEERQRGNFPDRFSGHQFPNYSSELNVNALLLGDSALYLCASSLDRGHSTNEKLFFGSGTQLSVL.